The clone carrying this TCR beta chain was recorded a few times. Its specificity is unknown. The junction had 3 bases not matched to a gene; V was cut back by 6 bases and J by 3 bases. The CDR3 contains 14 residues. CDR1 is MNHNS, CDR2 SASEGT, per germline. Stated treatment: approximately nine-day PBMC culture with coronavirus spike peptide pools or control peptides (ViraFEST assay). Using peptide pools, antigen-specific T cells were expanded in ViraFEST before TCRs were sequenced. The sample originates from a study of vaccination and CD4 T cells after COVID-19. Across the whole study: Six males and four females constituted the convalescent cohort, two of whom were Hispanic. Stimulation used overlapping spike peptides from SARS-CoV-2, HCoV-NL63, HCoV-OC43 and HCoV-229E. General study results and limits: In convalescent patients, 304 of 307 vaccine-specific clones were spike mono-reactive.

Cultured CD4+ T cell DNA underwent sequencing with the Oncomine TCR Beta short-read assay. One entry per CDR3 protein, called by TCRdb with MiXCR from the PCR reads. The sample lists 11,000 to 15,000 distinct CDR3 sequences; roughly a quarter were seen once. The sequence was obtained from a human donor who had recovered from COVID-19. V and J are TRBV6-1 and TRBJ2-1, with 9 bases lining up with TRBD2. The specimen was CD4+ T cells from blood, cultured in vitro, collected after SARS-CoV-2 vaccination. The CDR3: CASSPTSGYNEQFF. The CDR3 DNA is TGTGCCAGCAGCCCGACTAGCGGCTACAATGAGCAGTTCTTC.